These T cell receptor beta chains were read from a single sample in a study of cytomegalovirus exposure and HLA in healthy donors. Here immunoSEQ multiplex PCR was the method, and the copy in TCRdb shows in-frame clones only, minus some. Counted here are almost 200,000 clones, approximately 78% occurring once; the ten biggest clones make up 1% to 1.5%. The source material was PBMCs. The receptors derive from a woman aged 25 to 39 in good health and CMV-seronegative. Both conserved end residues are trimmed from each CDR3.

v_call	j_call	cdr3_aa
TRBV6-5	TRBJ2-7	ASSYFGVWSCEQY
TRBV28	TRBJ2-6	ASSATGAGANVLT
TRBV7-4	TRBJ2-5	ASSTGLAGGQGRETQY
TRBV29-1	TRBJ2-1	SVVSGTTYTPYNEQF
TRBV6-1	TRBJ2-2	ASRDTGTGELF
TRBV27	TRBJ2-2	ASTPGLAGGGGELF
TRBV29-1	TRBJ2-1	SVDSGGLNEQF
TRBV5-1	TRBJ2-1	ASSHDRSSYNEQF
TRBV7-9	TRBJ1-4	ASYYRGSEKLF
TRBV7-8	TRBJ2-7	ASNQVQGPYEQY
TRBV9	TRBJ1-1	ASSVSSGGTEAF
TRBV7-2	TRBJ2-7	ASSFSGQASYEQY
TRBV4-1	TRBJ2-7	ASSQRTFRDRGREQY
TRBV27	TRBJ2-2	ASSLGQTTGELF
TRBV30	TRBJ1-1	AWVDRGNTEAF
TRBV6-4	TRBJ2-7	ASSNDDRGRRREQY